This entry lists 15 T cell receptor beta chains sequenced from one sample in a study of blood T cell repertoires in COVID-19. TCRdb's table, derived via immunoSEQ multiplex PCR, lists solely in-frame clones and lacks some. Among roughly 290,000 clones, 70% to 90% were seen once, and the ten largest hold around 4.2%. Material for sequencing was peripheral blood. These receptors originate from a woman aged 50 to 60 with active or convalescent COVID-19.

This chain links TRBV11-3 with TRBJ2-7; 12 bases map to TRBD1. The V gene end was trimmed by 5 bases and the J gene end by 8 bases; junction bases not matched to a gene: 13. Germline CDR1 reads SGHNT; CDR2 reads YENEEA. The CDR3 length is 16 residues. CDR3 DNA sequence: TGTGCCAGCAGCCCGCCCATGGGGGACAGGGGGCCTAAGCAGTACTTC. Translation: CASSPPMGDRGPKQYF.

The chain uses TRBV2 and TRBJ2-1, with a weak D call TRBD1 (5 bases). V lost 2 bases and J 12 bases, leaving 8 bases between the germline ends. Germline V CDR1 and CDR2: SNHLY, FYNNEI. This CDR3 region has 11 residues. Here the CDR3 DNA reads TGTGCCAGCAGTGAAAGTGGGGCGCAGTTCTTC. Translated, it gives CASSESGAQFF.

This rearrangement joins TRBV3-1 (or the pseudogene TRBV3-2) to TRBJ2-1, with 11 bases that match TRBD2. The length of the CDR3 is 16 residues. CDR1 and CDR2 from the germline V gene are LGHDT and YNNKEL (reference sequence). V lost 0 bases and J lost 7; bases outside the gene matches: 5. The CDR3: CASSQDWGLAVNEQFF. In DNA form, the CDR3 reads TGTGCCAGCAGCCAAGATTGGGGACTAGCGGTTAATGAGCAGTTCTTC.

A single count supports this clone. The CDR3 region has the DNA TGTGCCAGCAGCTCACGACAGGGGAGCTCCTACGAGCAGTACTTC. This sequence encodes CASSSRQGSSYEQYF. The chain carries TRBV4-2 and TRBJ2-7; TRBD1 aligns across 8 bases. The CDR3 extends over 15 amino acids. Germline CDR1 and CDR2: LGHNA and YNFKEQ. Trimming took 5 bases from V and 0 from J; bases not matched to a gene: 6.

J is TRBJ2-4 and V is TRBV11-3; TRBD2 aligns across 9 bases. The germline V gene has CDR1 SGHNT and CDR2 YENEEA. V lost 5 bases to trimming and J lost 0 bases; unmatched junction nucleotides: 11. The CDR3 covers 18 residues. CDR3 protein: CASSPELAGIVAKNIQYF. The CDR3 region has the DNA TGTGCCAGCAGCCCGGAACTAGCGGGCATAGTAGCCAAAAACATTCAGTACTTC.

The chain carries TRBV11-2 and TRBJ2-7; D may be TRBD2 (7 bases). Germline V gene sequence: CDR1 SGHAT, CDR2 FQNNGV. The CDR3 has 15 residues. Trimming took off 7 bases at V and 4 bases at J, with 20 bases between the two ends. The CDR3 sequence is CASTQRGGIGYEQYF. The CDR3 coding sequence is TGTGCCAGCACCCAGAGGGGGGGCATTGGGTACGAGCAGTACTTC.

V usage is TRBV6-5 and J usage is TRBJ1-2; D gene uncertain. Trimming took off 4 bases at V and 5 bases at J, with 20 bases between the two ends. CDR3 length: 16 amino acids. The germline V gene encodes CDR1 MNHEY and CDR2 SVGAGI. CDR3 sequence: CASSSLTPRNVYGYTF. The CDR3 coding sequence is TGTGCCAGCAGTTCCCTTACACCTAGAAACGTATATGGCTACACCTTC.

V is TRBV9 and J is TRBJ1-1; tentative D call: TRBD1 (5 bases). Trimming stripped 2 bases from V and 3 bases from J, with 14 bases between. The CDR3 covers 15 residues. Per the germline V gene, CDR1 is SGDLS and CDR2 is YYNGEE. The CDR3 region is CASSVLQASDTEAFF. The CDR3, as DNA: TGTGCCAGCAGCGTTCTACAGGCGTCGGACACTGAAGCTTTCTTT.

A single count supports this clone. This chain connects TRBV4-1 to TRBJ2-7, with 10 bases lining up with TRBD2. Trimming removed 6 bases from V and 1 base from J; junction bases left unmatched: 12. In germline, CDR1 is MGHRA, CDR2 YSYEKL. This CDR3 has 17 residues. CDR3 protein: CASRPDLLAGQSYEQYF. The CDR3 DNA follows: TGCGCCAGCAGACCAGACTTACTAGCGGGACAATCCTACGAGCAGTACTTC.

This chain connects TRBV2 to TRBJ1-1; a possible D gene is TRBD1 (5 bases). Germline lookup yields CDR1 SNHLY and CDR2 FYNNEI. The CDR3 sequence is 14 residues long. V was cut by 7 bases and J by 6 bases, with 18 bases left in between. CDR3 loop: CASTQTGGEAEAFF. For the CDR3, the DNA is TGTGCCAGCACTCAAACCGGGGGAGAAGCTGAAGCTTTCTTT.

This clone appeared once. V usage is TRBV6-1 and J usage is TRBJ1-5, with D possibly matching TRBD1 (6 bases). The CDR3 has 13 amino acids. V lost 2 bases, J lost 7 bases, and 9 bases lay in between. The germline V gene has CDR1 MNHNS and CDR2 SASEGT. The CDR3 DNA reads as TGTGCCAGCAGTGAAAGGGGGGGACAGCCCCAGCATTTT. Its translation is CASSERGGQPQHF.

The chain joins TRBV20-1 to TRBJ2-7, with a tentative D call TRBD2 (6 bases). V lost 5 bases and J lost 9, with 11 bases in between. The CDR3 length is 10 residues. Germline V gives CDR1 DFQATT, CDR2 SNEGSKA (reference sequence). CDR3 coding DNA: TGCAGTGCTTACAAGGAGGGGCAGTACTTC. It codes for CSAYKEGQYF.

The chain couples TRBV5-1 to TRBJ1-2; D is perhaps TRBD1 (5 bases). V was shortened by 3 bases and J by 4 bases, with 13 bases between the two germline ends. Germline V gives CDR1 SGHRS, CDR2 YFSETQ. The CDR3 consists of 14 residues. The CDR3 spells CASSSRVKGYGYTF. CDR3 DNA sequence: TGCGCCAGCAGCTCCAGGGTAAAGGGCTATGGCTACACCTTC.

V gene TRBV27 combines with J gene TRBJ1-5; TRBD1 is a possible D gene (6 bases). CDR1 and CDR2 from the germline V gene are MNHEY and SMNVEV (reference sequence). The ends were cut back, 2 bases at V and 4 bases at J, with 9 bases in the middle. The CDR3 has 14 residues. The CDR3 nucleotides read TGTGCCAGCAGTTTAGGACAGTTAAATCAGCCCCAGCATTTT. It translates to CASSLGQLNQPQHF.

This clone was detected only once. Mismatch with germline at one junction end may stem from a read error. J is TRBJ1-4 and V is TRBV5-8; no definite D call. Germline V lookup: CDR1 SGHTS, CDR2 YDEGEE. This CDR3 is 15 amino acids long. The CDR3 loop is CASNLGRVSNEKLFF. For the CDR3, the DNA is TGTGCCAGCAACTTGGGGAGGGTCTCTAATGAAAAACTGTTTTTT.